This TCR beta chain derives from a study of blood T cell repertoires in COVID-19. Overall study: Acute and convalescent COVID-19 specimens originated in the United States, Italy and Spain.

The age range of participants was 18 to 89 years, with residence in about 25 US areas. V shed 7 bases and J shed 0 bases, with 10 bases lying between them. Germline CDR1 reads MNHEY; CDR2 reads SVGAGI. This CDR3 region has 15 residues. The sample holds a few counts of this clone. Using immunoSEQ multiplex PCR, the repertoire was profiled, and TCRdb retains in-frame clones only, with some absent. Among some 300,000 clones listed, nearly 90% were seen once. The sample was PBMCs or T cells enriched from blood (not recorded which). The source of this sequence is a woman aged 50 to 65 who had been exposed to COVID-19. The chain links TRBV6-5 to TRBJ1-6, with D possibly matching TRBD1 (6 bases). CDR3 coding DNA: TGTGCCAGCATGAGGGGGAGCTCCTATAATTCACCCCTCCACTTT. Protein: CASMRGSSYNSPLHF.